The source of this T cell receptor (beta chain) is a study of human CD8 memory T cell subsets. The authors defined TPEX cells as CCR7+ PD-1+ TIGIT+ early memory CD8+ T cells carrying exhausted-like traits. CDR1 and CDR2 (germline): MNHEY, SVGEGT. CDR3 length: 18 residues. UMI-labeled 5' RACE yielded the TCR beta libraries. One entry per CDR3 protein, without DNA, is what TCRdb gives after re-calling the 5' RACE reads. The sample spans approximately 10,000 distinct CDR3 sequences; the ten largest clones claim roughly 20%. The origin of this receptor is a human donor in good health. The V and J genes are TRBV6-2 or TRBV6-3 and TRBJ2-7; TCRdb calls TRBD1, which cannot be checked without DNA. Input material: CD8+ T cells from PBMCs. This CDR3 reads CASSSLLRDGGGSYEQYF.